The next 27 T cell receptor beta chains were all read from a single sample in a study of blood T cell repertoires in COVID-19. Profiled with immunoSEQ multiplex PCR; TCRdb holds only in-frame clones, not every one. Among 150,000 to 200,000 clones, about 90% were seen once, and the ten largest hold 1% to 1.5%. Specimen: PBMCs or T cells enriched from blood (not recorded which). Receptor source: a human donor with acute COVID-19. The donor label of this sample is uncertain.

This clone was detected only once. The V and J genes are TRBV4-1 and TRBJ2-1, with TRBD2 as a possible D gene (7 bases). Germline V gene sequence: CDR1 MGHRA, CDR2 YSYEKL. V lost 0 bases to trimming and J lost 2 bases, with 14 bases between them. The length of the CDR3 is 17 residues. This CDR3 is CASSQDGGASPYNEQFF. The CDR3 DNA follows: TGCGCCAGCAGCCAAGATGGGGGGGCTTCGCCCTACAATGAGCAGTTCTTC.

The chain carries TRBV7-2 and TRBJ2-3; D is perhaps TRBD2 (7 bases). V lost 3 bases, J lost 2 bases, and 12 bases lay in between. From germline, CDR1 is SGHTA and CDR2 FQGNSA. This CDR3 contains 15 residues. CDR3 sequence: CASSFRGAPTDTQYF. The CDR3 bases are TGTGCCAGCAGCTTTCGGGGGGCCCCCACAGATACGCAGTATTTT.

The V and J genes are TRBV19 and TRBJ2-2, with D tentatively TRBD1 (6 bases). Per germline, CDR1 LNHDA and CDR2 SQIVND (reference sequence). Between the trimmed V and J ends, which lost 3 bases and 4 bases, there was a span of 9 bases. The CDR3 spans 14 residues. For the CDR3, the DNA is TGTGCCAGTAGTATCGAACAGGGCACCGGGGAGCTGTTTTTT. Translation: CASSIEQGTGELFF. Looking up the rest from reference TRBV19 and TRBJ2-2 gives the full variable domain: DGGITQSPKYLFRKEGQNVTLSCEQNLNHDAMYWYRQDPGQGLRLIYYSQIVNDFQKGDIAEGYSVSREKKESFPLTVTSAQKNPTAFYLCASSIEQGTGELFFGEGSRLTVL.

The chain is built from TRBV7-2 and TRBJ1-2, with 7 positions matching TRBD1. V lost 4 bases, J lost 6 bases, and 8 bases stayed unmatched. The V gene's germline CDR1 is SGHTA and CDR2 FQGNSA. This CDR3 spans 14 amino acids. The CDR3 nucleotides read TGTGCCAGCAGCTCTCGGACAGGAGTAAATGGCTACACCTTC. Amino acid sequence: CASSSRTGVNGYTF.

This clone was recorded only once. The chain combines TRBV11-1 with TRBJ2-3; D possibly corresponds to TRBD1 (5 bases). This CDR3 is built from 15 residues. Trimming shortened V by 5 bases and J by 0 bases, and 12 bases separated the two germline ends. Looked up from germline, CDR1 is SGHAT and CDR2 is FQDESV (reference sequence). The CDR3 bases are TGTGCCAGCAGCCCGACAGAAACTAGCACAGATACGCAGTATTTT. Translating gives CASSPTETSTDTQYF.

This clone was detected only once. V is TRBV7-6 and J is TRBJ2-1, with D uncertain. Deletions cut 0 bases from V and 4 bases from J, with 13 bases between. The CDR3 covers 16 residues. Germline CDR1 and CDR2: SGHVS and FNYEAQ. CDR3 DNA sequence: TGTGCCAGCAGCTTAGCGGGCGCCGTGTTGTACAATGAGCAGTTCTTC. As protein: CASSLAGAVLYNEQFF. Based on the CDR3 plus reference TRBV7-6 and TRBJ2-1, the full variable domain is GAGVSQSPRYKVTKRGQDVALRCDPISGHVSLYWYRQALGQGPEFLTYFNYEAQQDKSGLPNDRFSAERPEGSISTLTIQRTEQRDSAMYRCASSLAGAVLYNEQFFGPGTRLTVL.

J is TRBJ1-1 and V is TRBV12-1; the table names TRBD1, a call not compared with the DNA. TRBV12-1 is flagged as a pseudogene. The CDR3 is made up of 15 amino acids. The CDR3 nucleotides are TGTGCCAGCAGCTTTGCGCACACACAGGGGGCTGAAGCTTTCTTT. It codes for CASSFAHTQGAEAFF.

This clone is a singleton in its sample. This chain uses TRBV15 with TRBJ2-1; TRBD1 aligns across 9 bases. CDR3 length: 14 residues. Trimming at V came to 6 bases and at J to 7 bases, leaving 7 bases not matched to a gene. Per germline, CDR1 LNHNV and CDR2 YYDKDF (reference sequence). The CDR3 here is CATRGDRASNEQFF. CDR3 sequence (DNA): TGTGCCACCAGGGGGGACAGGGCTTCGAATGAGCAGTTCTTC.

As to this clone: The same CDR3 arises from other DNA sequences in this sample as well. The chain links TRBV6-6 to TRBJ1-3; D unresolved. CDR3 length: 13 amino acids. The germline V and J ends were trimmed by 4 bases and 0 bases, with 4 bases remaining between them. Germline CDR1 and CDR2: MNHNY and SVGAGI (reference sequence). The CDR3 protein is CASSSGSGNTIYF. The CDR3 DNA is TGTGCCAGCAGTTCAGGCTCTGGAAACACCATATATTTT.

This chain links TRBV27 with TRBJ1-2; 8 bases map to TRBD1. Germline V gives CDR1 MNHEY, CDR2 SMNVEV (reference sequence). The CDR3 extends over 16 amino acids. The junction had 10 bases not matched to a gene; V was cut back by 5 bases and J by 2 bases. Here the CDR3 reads CASSPSQGALNYGYTF. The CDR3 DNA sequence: TGTGCCAGCAGTCCATCGCAGGGGGCCCTAAACTATGGCTACACCTTC.

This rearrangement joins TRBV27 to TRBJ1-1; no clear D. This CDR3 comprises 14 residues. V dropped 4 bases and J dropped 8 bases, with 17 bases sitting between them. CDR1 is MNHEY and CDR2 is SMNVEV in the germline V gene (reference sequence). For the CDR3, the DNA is TGTGCCAGCAGTTCCCCGTCACGAGGCCCCGAAGCTTTCTTT. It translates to CASSSPSRGPEAFF.

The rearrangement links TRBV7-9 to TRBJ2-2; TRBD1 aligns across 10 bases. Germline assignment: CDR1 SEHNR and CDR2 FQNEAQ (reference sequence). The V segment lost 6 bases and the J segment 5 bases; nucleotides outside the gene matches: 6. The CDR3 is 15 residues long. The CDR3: CASSPGTGETGELFF. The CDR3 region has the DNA TGTGCCAGCAGTCCCGGGACAGGGGAGACCGGGGAGCTGTTTTTT.

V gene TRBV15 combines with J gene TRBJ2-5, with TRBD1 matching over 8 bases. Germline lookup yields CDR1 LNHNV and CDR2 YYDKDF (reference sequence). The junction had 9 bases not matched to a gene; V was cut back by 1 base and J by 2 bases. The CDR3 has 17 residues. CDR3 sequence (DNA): TGTGCCACCAGCAGAGGAGCCAGGACAGGGCTACAAGAGACCCAGTACTTC. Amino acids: CATSRGARTGLQETQYF.

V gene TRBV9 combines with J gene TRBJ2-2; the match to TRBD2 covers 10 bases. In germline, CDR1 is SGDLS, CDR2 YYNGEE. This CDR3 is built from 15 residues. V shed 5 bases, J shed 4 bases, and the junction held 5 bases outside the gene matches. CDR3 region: CASSLAGGSTGELFF. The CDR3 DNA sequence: TGTGCCAGCAGTTTAGCGGGGGGCAGCACCGGGGAGCTGTTTTTT.

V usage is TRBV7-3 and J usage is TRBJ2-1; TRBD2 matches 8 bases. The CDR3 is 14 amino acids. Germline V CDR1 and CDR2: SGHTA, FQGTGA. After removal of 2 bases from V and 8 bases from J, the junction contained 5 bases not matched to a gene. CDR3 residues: CASSLRGGLDEQFF. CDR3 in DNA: TGTGCCAGCAGCTTACGCGGGGGGCTGGATGAGCAGTTCTTC.

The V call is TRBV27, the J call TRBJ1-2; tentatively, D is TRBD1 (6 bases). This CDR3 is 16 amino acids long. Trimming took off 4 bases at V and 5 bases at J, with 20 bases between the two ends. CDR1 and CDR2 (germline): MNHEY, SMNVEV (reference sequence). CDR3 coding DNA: TGTGCCAGCAGTTCTCAAAGCCTGGACAGTTTGTATGGCTACACCTTC. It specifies CASSSQSLDSLYGYTF.

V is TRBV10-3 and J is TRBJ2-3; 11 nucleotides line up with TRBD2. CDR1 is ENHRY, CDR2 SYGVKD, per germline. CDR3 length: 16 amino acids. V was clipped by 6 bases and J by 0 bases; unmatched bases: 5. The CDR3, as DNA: TGTGCCATCAGCCACGGGACTAGCGGTAGCACAGATACGCAGTATTTT. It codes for CAISHGTSGSTDTQYF.

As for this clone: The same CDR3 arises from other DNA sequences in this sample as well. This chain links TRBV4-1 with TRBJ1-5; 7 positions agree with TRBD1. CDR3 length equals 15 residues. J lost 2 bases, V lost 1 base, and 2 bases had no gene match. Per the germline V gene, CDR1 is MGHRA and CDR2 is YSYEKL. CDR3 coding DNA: TGCGCCAGCAGCCAAGGCAGGGGGGGCAATCAGCCCCAGCATTTT. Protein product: CASSQGRGGNQPQHF.

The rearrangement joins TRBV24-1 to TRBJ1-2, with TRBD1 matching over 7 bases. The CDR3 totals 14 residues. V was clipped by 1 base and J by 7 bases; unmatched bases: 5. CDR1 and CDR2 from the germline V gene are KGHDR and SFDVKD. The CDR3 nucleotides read TGTGCCACCAGTGATTTCTACAGGGGTGGTGGCTACACCTTC. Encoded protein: CATSDFYRGGGYTF.

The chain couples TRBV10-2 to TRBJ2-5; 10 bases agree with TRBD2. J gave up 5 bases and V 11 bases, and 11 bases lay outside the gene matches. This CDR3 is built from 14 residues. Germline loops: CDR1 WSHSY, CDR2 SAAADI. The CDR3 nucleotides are TGCGCCGCCGCAAGCGGGGGGGCCGGGGAGACCCAGTACTTC. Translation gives CAAASGGAGETQYF.

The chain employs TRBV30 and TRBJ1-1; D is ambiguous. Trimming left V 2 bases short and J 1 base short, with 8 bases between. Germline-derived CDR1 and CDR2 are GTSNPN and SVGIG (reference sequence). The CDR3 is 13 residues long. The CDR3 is CAWSLVENTEAFF. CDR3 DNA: TGTGCCTGGAGTTTGGTAGAGAACACTGAAGCTTTCTTT.

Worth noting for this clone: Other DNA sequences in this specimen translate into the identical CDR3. CDR3 amino acids: CASSLERGTEAFF. DNA for the CDR3: TGTGCCAGCAGCTTAGAGAGGGGGACTGAAGCTTTCTTT. This rearrangement joins TRBV7-2 to TRBJ1-1, with a tentative D call TRBD1 (6 bases). The CDR3 sequence is 13 residues long. Deletions cut 1 base from V and 5 bases from J, with 8 bases between. The germline V gene has CDR1 SGHTA and CDR2 FQGNSA.

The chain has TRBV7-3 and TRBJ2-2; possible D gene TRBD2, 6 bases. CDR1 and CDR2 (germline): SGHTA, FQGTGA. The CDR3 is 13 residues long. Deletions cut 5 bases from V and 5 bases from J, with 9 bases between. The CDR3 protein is CASSISGTGELFF. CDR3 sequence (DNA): TGTGCCAGCAGCATAAGCGGGACCGGGGAGCTGTTTTTT.

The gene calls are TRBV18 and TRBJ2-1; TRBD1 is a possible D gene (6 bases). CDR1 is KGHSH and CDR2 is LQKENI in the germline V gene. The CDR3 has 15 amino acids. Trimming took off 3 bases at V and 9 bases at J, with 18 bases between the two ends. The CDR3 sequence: CASSPERTQGTEQFF. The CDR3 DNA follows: TGTGCCAGCTCACCCGAACGGACACAGGGTACTGAGCAGTTCTTC.

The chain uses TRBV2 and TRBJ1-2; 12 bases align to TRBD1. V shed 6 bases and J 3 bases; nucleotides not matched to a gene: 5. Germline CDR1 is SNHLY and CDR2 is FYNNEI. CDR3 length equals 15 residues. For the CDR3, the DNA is TGTGCCAGCAGGCCGGGACAGGGGGCCGACTATGGCTACACCTTC. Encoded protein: CASRPGQGADYGYTF.

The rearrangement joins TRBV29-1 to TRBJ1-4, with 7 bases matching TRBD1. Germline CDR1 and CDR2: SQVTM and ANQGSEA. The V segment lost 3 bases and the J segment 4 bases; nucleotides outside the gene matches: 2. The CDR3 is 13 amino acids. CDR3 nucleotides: TGCAGCGTTGAGTGGGACAGTAATGAAAAACTGTTTTTT. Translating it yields CSVEWDSNEKLFF.

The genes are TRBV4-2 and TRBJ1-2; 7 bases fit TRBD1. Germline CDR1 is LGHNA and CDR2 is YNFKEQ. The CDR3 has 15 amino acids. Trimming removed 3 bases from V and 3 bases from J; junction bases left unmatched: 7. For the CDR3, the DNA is TGTGCCAGCAGCCAGGCCGGAGGACAGGACTATGGCTACACCTTC. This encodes CASSQAGGQDYGYTF.